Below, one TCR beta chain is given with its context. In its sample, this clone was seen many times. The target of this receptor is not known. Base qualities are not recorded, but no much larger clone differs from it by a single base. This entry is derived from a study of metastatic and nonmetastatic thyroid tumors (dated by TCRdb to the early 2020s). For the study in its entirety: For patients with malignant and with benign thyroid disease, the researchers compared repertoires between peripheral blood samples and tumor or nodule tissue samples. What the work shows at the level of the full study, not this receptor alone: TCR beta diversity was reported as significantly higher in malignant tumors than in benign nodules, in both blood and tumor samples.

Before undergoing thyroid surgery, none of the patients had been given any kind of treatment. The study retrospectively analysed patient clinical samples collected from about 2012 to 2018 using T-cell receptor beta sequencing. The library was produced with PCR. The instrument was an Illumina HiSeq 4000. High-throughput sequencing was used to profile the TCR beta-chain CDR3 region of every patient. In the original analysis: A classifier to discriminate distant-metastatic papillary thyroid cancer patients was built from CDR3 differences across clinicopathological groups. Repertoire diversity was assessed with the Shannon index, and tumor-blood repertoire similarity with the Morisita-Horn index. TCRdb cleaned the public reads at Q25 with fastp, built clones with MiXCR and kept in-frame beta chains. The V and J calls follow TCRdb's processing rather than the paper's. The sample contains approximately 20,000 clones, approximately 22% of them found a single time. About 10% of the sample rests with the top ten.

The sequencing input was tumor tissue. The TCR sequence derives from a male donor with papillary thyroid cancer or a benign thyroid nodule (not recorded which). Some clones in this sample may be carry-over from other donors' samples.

The DNA sequence is as follows: TGTGCCAGCAGCCAAGAGAATAACTATGGCTACACCTTC. It encodes CASSQENNYGYTF. In this chain, TRBV27 is recombined with TRBJ1-2; the D gene cannot be named for sure. Deletion took 6 bases off V and 1 base off J, with a span of 9 bases between the germline ends. The germline V gene (reference sequence) specifies MNHEY as CDR1 and SMNVEV as CDR2. Inclusive of the bounding cysteine and phenylalanine, the CDR3 is 13 residues long. The entry retains the CDR3 DNA only, 39 bases that are in frame from base 1.